This TCR beta chain was captured in a study of T cells in localized non-small cell lung cancer. Study-wide points: The highest T cell clonality was in uninvolved adjacent lung, above tumor. In the blood, greater T cell density corresponded to longer overall survival. Analysis by sequencing included only one tumor region, so heterogeneity remains possible. Appearances in adjacent lung were noted for a median approximately 50 of the top 100 tumor clones.

About this clone: Its antigen is unidentified.

Sequencing was performed with immunoSEQ multiplex PCR; in TCRdb, only in-frame clones are kept and a portion is missing. This table has 20,000 to 25,000 clones, 90% to 95% appearing once. Trimming removed 2 bases from V and 2 bases from J, with 10 bases in between. The CDR3 is made up of 15 amino acids. CDR1 and CDR2 (germline): SGHAT, FQNNGV. V usage is TRBV11-2 and J usage is TRBJ2-1; D uncertain. This specimen was peripheral blood, taken before any cancer treatment. This sequence was found in a woman aged 40 to 75 with stage I lung adenocarcinoma. CDR3 residues: CASSLSTTAYNEQFF. For the CDR3, the DNA is TGTGCCAGCAGCTTAAGTACCACCGCCTACAATGAGCAGTTCTTC.